The rows below give T cell receptor beta chains drawn from one sample of a study of CD4+ T cells in melanoma. Libraries were prepared by immunoSEQ multiplex PCR; TCRdb keeps only in-frame clonotypes and omits some of them. The sample includes about 15,000 clones, about 62% of them seen just once. What was sequenced was cells from a culture (not recorded whether cultured in vitro). The receptors come from a human donor with melanoma. CDR3s include the opening cysteine and the closing phenylalanine or tryptophan. Each record gives: clone size, J gene, V gene, CDR3 protein. Expanded clones get a size class; other rows say once, few or many, or leave the size out.

NA | TRBJ2-1 | TRBV15 | CATQRTQGAFYNEQFF
NA | TRBJ1-1 | TRBV2 | CASSEVRGTEAFF
NA | TRBJ1-5 | TRBV7-2 | CASSRSNQPQHF
NA | TRBJ1-5 | TRBV19 | CASSMGPYQPQHF
NA | TRBJ1-4 | TRBV19 | CASSLRWTQGDANEKLFF
NA | TRBJ2-5 | TRBV4-1 | CASSLLAGGRETQYF
NA | TRBJ1-1 | TRBV7-2 | CASSSDRVTEAFF
NA | TRBJ2-7 | TRBV4-3 | CASSPAALGGPYEQYF
NA | TRBJ2-5 | TRBV4-2 | CASNLDGGYQETQYF
few | TRBJ2-5 | TRBV7-3 | CASSFSSTSQETQYF
NA | TRBJ2-5 | TRBV5-1 | CASSLGPGKETQYF
NA | TRBJ1-2 | TRBV7-9 | CASSGYSGTLAGYTF
few | TRBJ1-5 | TRBV6-4 | CASSGPQPQHF
NA | TRBJ1-1 | TRBV18 | CASSPLNTEAFF
few | TRBJ2-1 | TRBV4-1 | CASSQARVGNNEQFF
NA | TRBJ1-2 | TRBV29-1 | CSVYSGSYGYTF
medium-sized | TRBJ1-2 | TRBV6-1 | CASNLTPTLNYGYTF
NA | TRBJ1-5 | TRBV19 | CASSISNQPQHF
NA | TRBJ1-5 | TRBV10-3 | CAITYRDRQYSNQPQHF
NA | TRBJ1-2 | TRBV7-9 | CASSLSGAPNYGYTF
once | TRBJ2-1 | TRBV18 | CASSRQGAYNEQFF
NA | TRBJ1-2 | TRBV5-4 | CASSFDPVSSGYTF
NA | TRBJ1-3 | TRBV6-1 | CASRRDGSGNTIYF
once | TRBJ2-3 | TRBV5-1 | CASSLGTGIFADTQYF
NA | TRBJ2-1 | TRBV5-1 | CASSLVGGLNEQFF
NA | TRBJ1-2 | TRBV5-1 | CASSLDPDGFRYGYTF
NA | TRBJ2-5 | TRBV7-9 | CASSLGISGGETQYF
once | TRBJ2-3 | TRBV30 | CAWDRGQRDTQYF
NA | TRBJ1-1 | TRBV5-1 | CASSLALGQGGPAFF
few | TRBJ2-2 | TRBV15 | CATSMLQRTGELFF
NA | TRBJ1-2 | TRBV5-4 | CASSTAGTGYYGYTF
NA | TRBJ1-5 | TRBV13 | CASSRNPSRGPQPQHF
NA | TRBJ2-2 | TRBV30 | CAWSVIPSGAGELFF
NA | TRBJ1-2 | TRBV7-2 | CASSLLRAYTF
NA | TRBJ1-4 | TRBV4-1 | CASSQPGTGGPNEKLFF
once | TRBJ1-3 | TRBV5-8 | CASSLGGIGNTIYF
NA | TRBJ1-2 | TRBV5-1 | CASSLGVGSYGYTF
NA | TRBJ2-7 | TRBV6-1 | CASSVWQRGYEQYF
NA | TRBJ2-3 | TRBV7-3 | CASSLTSGGTDTQYF
NA | TRBJ1-1 | TRBV2 | CASKGQANTEAFF
few | TRBJ1-5 | TRBV28 | CASSLAAGQPQHF
NA | TRBJ1-2 | TRBV30 | CAWSRDRLTYGYTF
NA | TRBJ2-6 | TRBV27 | CASSLHRTTSGANVLTF
NA | TRBJ2-7 | TRBV7-9 | CASSQSDYEQYF
NA | TRBJ1-1 | TRBV11-2 | CASSKGRGRFTEAFF
NA | TRBJ2-1 | TRBV5-1 | CASSLWQGEQFF
NA | TRBJ2-6 | TRBV19 | CASRKRDGNSGANVLTF
NA | TRBJ2-7 | TRBV5-6 | CASTVTASSYEQYF
once | TRBJ1-2 | TRBV29-1 | CSAGQGGSYGYTF
NA | TRBJ2-1 | TRBV12-5 | CASEGRAFEQFF
NA | TRBJ2-2 | TRBV7-8 | CASSSRDRGTTGELFF
NA | TRBJ2-7 | TRBV5-1 | CASSLDTGGMKEQYF
NA | TRBJ2-7 | TRBV30 | CAWSRDYVSEQYF
NA | TRBJ2-3 | TRBV13 | CASSLGVDTDTQYF
few | TRBJ1-1 | TRBV19 | CASTRGNTEAFF